This entry is about one TCR beta chain. The antigen is not known. The sample is drawn from a study of Graves' ophthalmopathy and Graves' hyperthyroidism. Points from the study as a whole: Detected in blood as well were most expanded thyroid clonotypes with frequency above 0.001.

The authors amplified TCR beta CDR3 regions, and they did so from RNA transcripts for repertoire sequencing. Second-round multiplex PCR followed a first-round RT-PCR using HTBI primers. A single record per CDR3 protein comes from TCRdb applying MiXCR to the multiplex PCR reads. The table shows 500,000 to 700,000 distinct CDR3 sequences, with less than 40% occurring only once. Sequences were obtained from peripheral blood or thyroid tissue (not recorded which). The origin of this receptor is an adult man with Graves' hyperthyroidism.

CDR3 sequence reads: CASSPSEQETQYF. The CDR3 DNA is TGTGCCAGTAGCCCCTCGGAGCAAGAGACCCAGTACTTC. The V and J genes are TRBV19 and TRBJ2-5; no clear D. Between the trimmed V and J ends, which lost 6 bases and 2 bases, there was a span of 10 bases. This CDR3 comprises 13 residues. Germline V gene sequence: CDR1 LNHDA, CDR2 SQIVND (reference sequence).